This T cell receptor beta chain was retrieved from a study of CXCR3-negative and CXCR3-positive naive CD8 T cells (dated by TCRdb to between 2017 and 2020). Turning to the overall study: In total, 110 million to 150 million TRB reads were obtained, corresponding to roughly 1.5 +/- 0.3 million reads per library. Diversity and physicochemical repertoire analyses were performed on about ten donors pooled from two independent experiments. The TRBV-TRBJ cluster analysis covered naive subsets from a handful of donors and memory cells from 3 donors. Overall study results and their limits: Comparably high repertoire diversity was found in both naive subsets, whereas much lower repertoire diversity was found in memory CD8+ T cells. Because surface CD5, which is linked to self-reactivity in mice, was comparable between the naive subsets, TCR interaction strength was also inferred from the physicochemical properties of TRB CDR3s. TRB CDR3s from CXCR3-positive naive cells showed higher hydrophobicity (lower Kidera factor 4), lower energy, and higher strength and volume indices than CXCR3-negative naive cells. Similar TRBV-TRBJ usage was shown by naive CXCR3-negative and CXCR3-positive cells from the same donor, whereas distinct patterns were shown by memory cells. Freshly isolated PBMCs were used for most assays because CXCR3 expression partially decreased after cryopreservation.

Each CD8+ T cell subset was flow-sorted in triplicate, and a few hundred thousand cells per subset were placed directly into RLT lysis buffer. To keep memory contaminants out, a stringent definition of naive CD8+ T cells was applied: CD45RO-CCR7+CD27+CD95-. Using standard density gradient centrifugation, peripheral blood mononuclear cells were isolated from buffy coats. A FACSAria III was used to flow-sort naive CD8+ T cells into CXCR3-negative and CXCR3-positive populations. An RNeasy Mini Kit was used to extract total RNA from the sorted cells. From cysteine to phenylalanine, the CDR3 is 16 amino acids long. No DNA appears here. CDR1 and CDR2, per the germline V gene (reference sequence), are LNHDA and SQIVND. The listed sequencing device is NextSeq 550. The Human TCR Profiling Kit (MiLaboratory) was used to prepare UMI-labeled 5' RACE TRB cDNA libraries. cDNA synthesis used the entire amount of extracted RNA, and PCR amplification then used the entire amount of cDNA produced. Libraries were prepared in parallel with an identical number of PCR cycles. Per the source publication's procedure: About 52,000 +/- 9,100 unique UMI-labeled TRB cDNA molecules per library were extracted with MIGEC and MiXCR, with at least two reads per UMI required. On average, roughly 40,000 +/- 10,000 functional in-frame TRB CDR3 nucleotide clonotypes lacking stop codons were found per library. Diversity metrics, including normalized Shannon-Wiener and Chao1, were computed in VDJtools after downsampling to 5000 UMI-labeled TRB molecules per sample. VDJtools was used to calculate clonotype-size-weighted physicochemical properties of the central five CDR3 residues, namely interaction energy, strength, volume and Kidera factor 4. After the reads were reprocessed by TCRdb, one entry was made per CDR3 protein sequence, with no DNA. TCRdb, not the original authors, processed these V and J calls. The sample table holds 150,000 to 160,000 distinct CDR3 sequences. The top ten constitute 0.49% of the sample.

As regards this clonotype: The target of this receptor is not known.

The sequence links TRBV19 to TRBJ2-7; without DNA, the TCRdb call of TRBD1 cannot be checked. The receptor's source is a human donor in good health. Some clones in this sample may be carry-over from other donors' samples. Material for sequencing was naive CXCR3+ CD8+ T cells from blood. Interpreted using the paper, the cell subset or site label stands for: CD45RO-CCR7+CD27+CD95- naive CD8+ T cells expressing CXCR3 (TNR3+). This receptor has the CDR3 CASSYDTGTGAYEQYF.